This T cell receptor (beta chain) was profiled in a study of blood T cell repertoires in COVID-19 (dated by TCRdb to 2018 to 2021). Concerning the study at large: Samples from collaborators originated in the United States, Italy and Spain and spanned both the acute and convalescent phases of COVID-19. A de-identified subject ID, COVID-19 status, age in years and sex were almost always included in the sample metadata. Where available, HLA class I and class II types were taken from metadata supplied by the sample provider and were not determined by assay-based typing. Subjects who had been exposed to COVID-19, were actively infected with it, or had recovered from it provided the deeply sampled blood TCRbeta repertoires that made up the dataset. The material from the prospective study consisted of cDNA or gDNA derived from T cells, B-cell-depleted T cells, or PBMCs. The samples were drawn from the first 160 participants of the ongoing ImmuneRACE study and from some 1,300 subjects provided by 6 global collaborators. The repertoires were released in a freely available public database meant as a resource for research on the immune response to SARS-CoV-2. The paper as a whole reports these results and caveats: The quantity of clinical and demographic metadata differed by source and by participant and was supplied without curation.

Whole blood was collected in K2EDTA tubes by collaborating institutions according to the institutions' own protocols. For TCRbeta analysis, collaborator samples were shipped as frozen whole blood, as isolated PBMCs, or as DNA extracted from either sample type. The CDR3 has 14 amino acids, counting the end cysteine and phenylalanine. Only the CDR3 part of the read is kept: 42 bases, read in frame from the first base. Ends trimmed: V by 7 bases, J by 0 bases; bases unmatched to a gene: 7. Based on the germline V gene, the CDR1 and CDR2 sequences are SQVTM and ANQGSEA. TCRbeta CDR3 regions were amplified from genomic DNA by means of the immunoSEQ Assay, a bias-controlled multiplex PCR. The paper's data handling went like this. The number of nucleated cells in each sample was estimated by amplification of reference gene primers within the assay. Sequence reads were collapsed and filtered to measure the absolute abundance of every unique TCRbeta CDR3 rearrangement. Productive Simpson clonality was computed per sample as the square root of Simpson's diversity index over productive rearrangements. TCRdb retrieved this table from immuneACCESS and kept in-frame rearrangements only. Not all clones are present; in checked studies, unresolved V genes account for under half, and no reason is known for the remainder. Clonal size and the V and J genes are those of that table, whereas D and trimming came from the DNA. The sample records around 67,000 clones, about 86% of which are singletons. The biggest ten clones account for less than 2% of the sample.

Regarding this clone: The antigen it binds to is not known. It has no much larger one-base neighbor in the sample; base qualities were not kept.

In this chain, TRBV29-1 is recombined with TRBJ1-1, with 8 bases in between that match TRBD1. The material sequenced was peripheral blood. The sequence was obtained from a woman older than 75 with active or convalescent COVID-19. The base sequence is TGCAGCGCTAGGACAGGGCTCATGAACACTGAAGCTTTCTTT. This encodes CSARTGLMNTEAFF.